This is a list of T cell receptor beta chains from one sample in a study of T-cell memory formation after mild COVID-19. Via MiXCR, TCRdb re-called the 5' RACE reads, giving one row per CDR3 protein. The sample lists some 300,000 distinct CDR3 sequences; roughly 20% were seen once. Input material: PBMCs or a T cell subset sorted from them (not recorded which). The receptors originated from a man aged 18 to 30 who had mild COVID-19 (a few samples of this study predate the infection). Cell type and time point are not known. Each CDR3 is given with its conserved first and last residue. The order of the fields is CDR3 DNA, CDR3 protein, clone size, V gene, D gene, J gene. The D gene is left open where the match is weak. Size is omitted from some rows. Given values are once, few, many or a class for expanded clones.

CDR3 DNA: TGTGCCAGCAGCCAGCGGGGCCCAGGAACCCAGTACTTC
CDR3 protein: CASSQRGPGTQYF
clone size: few
V gene: TRBV27
D gene: TRBD2
J gene: TRBJ2-5

CDR3 DNA: TGTGCCAGCAGCTTACTCCCCTATGGCTACACCTTC
CDR3 protein: CASSLLPYGYTF
clone size: .
V gene: TRBV7-8
D gene: .
J gene: TRBJ1-2

CDR3 DNA: TGTGCCACCGAGACAGGTATGAACACTGAAGCTTTCTTT
CDR3 protein: CATETGMNTEAFF
clone size: few
V gene: TRBV10-3
D gene: .
J gene: TRBJ1-1

CDR3 DNA: TGTGCCAGCAGTAGGTGGCGGGCCTCTCGACTGGGGCAGCCCCAGCATTTT
CDR3 protein: CASSRWRASRLGQPQHF
clone size: few
V gene: TRBV6-2/TRBV6-3
D gene: .
J gene: TRBJ1-5

CDR3 DNA: TGCGCCAGCAGCTCCTACCGAGGACAGGGGCCAGATACGCAGTATTTT
CDR3 protein: CASSSYRGQGPDTQYF
clone size: few
V gene: TRBV4-3
D gene: TRBD1
J gene: TRBJ2-3

CDR3 DNA: TGTGCCAGCAGCTCGGCCGGGGAGCTGTTTTTT
CDR3 protein: CASSSAGELFF
clone size: many
V gene: TRBV9
D gene: .
J gene: TRBJ2-2

CDR3 DNA: TGTGCCAGCAGCTTAGACCAGGGAACCGGGGAGCTGTTTTTT
CDR3 protein: CASSLDQGTGELFF
clone size: many
V gene: TRBV7-9
D gene: .
J gene: TRBJ2-2

CDR3 DNA: TGTGCCTGGAACAGGGCGGATACGCAGTATTTT
CDR3 protein: CAWNRADTQYF
clone size: many
V gene: TRBV30
D gene: .
J gene: TRBJ2-3

CDR3 DNA: TGCGCCAGCAGCGCTACCGCAGGGTCTGAAGCTTTCTTT
CDR3 protein: CASSATAGSEAFF
clone size: .
V gene: TRBV5-1
D gene: .
J gene: TRBJ1-1

CDR3 DNA: TGCGCCAGCAGCTTGTATGAGGTGAACACTGAAGCTTTCTTT
CDR3 protein: CASSLYEVNTEAFF
clone size: .
V gene: TRBV5-1
D gene: .
J gene: TRBJ1-1

CDR3 DNA: TGCGCCAGCAGCCAAGACCGGACAGGGGGCGCTTATGGCTACACCTTC
CDR3 protein: CASSQDRTGGAYGYTF
clone size: .
V gene: TRBV4-3
D gene: TRBD1
J gene: TRBJ1-2

CDR3 DNA: TGTGCCAGCAGCTTGGCCGTAGCGGGGGGGGAAGAGACCCAGTACTTC
CDR3 protein: CASSLAVAGGEETQYF
clone size: .
V gene: TRBV5-4
D gene: TRBD2
J gene: TRBJ2-5

CDR3 DNA: TGTGCCACCAGCAGAGATCCAGGGGGCCTTGAGACCCAGTACTTC
CDR3 protein: CATSRDPGGLETQYF
clone size: .
V gene: TRBV15
D gene: TRBD1
J gene: TRBJ2-5